These T cell receptor beta chains were read from a single sample in a study of OX40 agonist ivuxolimab in advanced cancers. Data came from immunoSEQ multiplex PCR; TCRdb stores just in-frame clones and leaves some out. Here the sample spans about 50,000 clones, approximately 86% being singletons. The sample was CD4+ or CD8+ T cells sorted from blood, taken in a trial of the OX40 agonist ivuxolimab. These receptors all stem from an adult with an advanced solid tumor such as melanoma, head and neck, liver or kidney cancer. Each CDR3 is given with its conserved first and last residue. D genes are given only for firm matches. Expanded clones get a size class; other rows say once, few or many, or leave the size out.

>NA|TRBV28|TRBJ2-5|NA
TGTGCCAGCAGTTTGCGGCTACCCCCAGAGACCCAGTACTTC
CASSLRLPPETQYF
>NA|TRBV2|TRBJ2-3|NA
TGTGCCAGCAGGGGAGATACGCAGTATTTT
CASRGDTQYF
>NA|TRBV7-9|TRBJ2-7|NA
TGTGCCAGCAGCATACGGTCCTACGAGCAGTACTTC
CASSIRSYEQYF
>NA|TRBV13|TRBJ2-5|TRBD2
TGTGCCAGCAGCTCCAACTCACACCCCGGGACTAGCCGAGGTCGCGAGACCCAGTACTTC
CASSSNSHPGTSRGRETQYF
>NA|TRBV10-3|TRBJ1-2|NA
TGTGCCATCATCAGTACCCTCGGGGACGGCTACACCTTC
CAIISTLGDGYTF
>NA|TRBV7-9|TRBJ2-7|NA
TGTGCCAGCGGGGACTACGAGCAGTACTTC
CASGDYEQYF
>NA|TRBV28|TRBJ2-7|NA
TGTGCCAGCAGCCCCACCTACGAGCAGTACTTC
CASSPTYEQYF
>NA|TRBV11-2|TRBJ2-7|TRBD1
TGTGCCAGCAGTCCTCCCCGGACGGGACAGGGGAAATACGAGCAGTACTTC
CASSPPRTGQGKYEQYF
>NA|TRBV27|TRBJ2-3|NA
TGTGCCAGCAGTTTTACGGGGGCAGATACGCAGTATTTT
CASSFTGADTQYF
>NA|TRBV5-5|TRBJ1-2|NA
TGTGCCAGCAGCTTGGACATGAACTATGGCTACACCTTC
CASSLDMNYGYTF
>once|TRBV7-2|TRBJ2-3|NA
TGTGCCAGCAGATTAGCCGGCACAGATACGCAGTATTTT
CASRLAGTDTQYF
>NA|TRBV20-1|TRBJ1-1|NA
TGCAGTGCTCACTCGACAGTTGCCACTTTT
CSAHSTVATF
>NA|TRBV29-1|TRBJ2-1|NA
TGCAGCGTTGAAGATAGGGGTGAGGAGGGCCATGAGCAGTTCTTC
CSVEDRGEEGHEQFF
>NA|TRBV27|TRBJ2-7|NA
TGTGCCAGCAGTCCGGCAGGGATGGCCGCCTACGAGCAGTACTTC
CASSPAGMAAYEQYF
>once|TRBV7-6|TRBJ1-5|TRBD1
TGTGCCAGCAGCCCCAGACAGGGGCGCAATCAGCCCCAGCATTTT
CASSPRQGRNQPQHF
>NA|TRBV4-1|TRBJ2-3|NA
TGCGCCAGCAGCCAAGAAGACAAGAGCACAGATACGCAGTATTTT
CASSQEDKSTDTQYF
>NA|TRBV4-2|TRBJ1-3|NA
TGTGCCAGCAGCCAAAACTCTGGAAACACCATATATTTT
CASSQNSGNTIYF
>NA|TRBV10-3|TRBJ1-2|NA
TGTGCCATCAGTGAGTCGGTCGGCAGTTCTAACTATGGCTACACCTTC
CAISESVGSSNYGYTF
>NA|TRBV19|TRBJ2-1|TRBD2
TGTGCCAGTAGTATAGGACTAGCGGGCCACAATGAGCAGTTCTTC
CASSIGLAGHNEQFF
>NA|TRBV5-6|TRBJ2-2|TRBD1
TGTGCCAGCAGCCCGGGACCGGGACAGGGGACTATCCGTACCGGGGAGCTGTTTTTT
CASSPGPGQGTIRTGELFF
>NA|TRBV5-4|TRBJ1-2|TRBD1
TGTGCCAGCAGCTTGGACAGGGGGAGCTATGGCTACACCTTC
CASSLDRGSYGYTF
>once|TRBV2|TRBJ2-5|NA
TGTGCCAGCAGCCCCGGGACATACCAAGAGACCCAGTACTTC
CASSPGTYQETQYF
>NA|TRBV4-3|TRBJ1-2|NA
TGCGCCAGCAGCCAAGTCGGCAGGGTACCTTATGGCTACACCTTC
CASSQVGRVPYGYTF
>NA|TRBV5-1|TRBJ2-7|TRBD1
TGCGCCAGCAGCTTGGGAGGGACAGCAGAGGAGCAGTACTTC
CASSLGGTAEEQYF
>NA|TRBV19|TRBJ2-1|NA
TGTGCCAGTAGCCCCAAGGCGGGACATGAGCAGTTCTTC
CASSPKAGHEQFF
>NA|TRBV27|TRBJ2-2|NA
TGTGCCAGCAGTTTAGACCACCCGGGACCCGCCCGGGAGCTGTTTTTT
CASSLDHPGPARELFF
>NA|TRBV28|TRBJ1-1|NA
TGTGCCAGCAGGGGATCCCCGGGGGGCGCGGGCACTGAAGCTTTCTTT
CASRGSPGGAGTEAFF
>NA|TRBV7-2|TRBJ2-1|TRBD2
TGTGCCAGCAGCTTAGGTGGGAACCGACTAGCGGGGGACAATGAGCAGTTCTTC
CASSLGGNRLAGDNEQFF
>NA|TRBV15|TRBJ2-7|TRBD2
TGTGCCACCAGCAGCGGGAGGGGTGGCGAGCAGTACTTC
CATSSGRGGEQYF
>few|TRBV10-3|TRBJ2-7|NA
TGTGCCATCAGTGACAGCTCCTACGAGCAGTACTTC
CAISDSSYEQYF
>NA|TRBV11-2|TRBJ2-7|TRBD1
TGTGCCAGCAGCCCCCGGACAGGGTCGTACGAGCAGTACTTC
CASSPRTGSYEQYF
>NA|TRBV19|TRBJ1-2|NA
TGTGCCAGTAGTTGGCCGATGACGGGGTTGTCTGGCTACACCTTC
CASSWPMTGLSGYTF
>NA|TRBV6-5|TRBJ1-1|TRBD1
TGTGCCAGCAGATCCGACAGGGTATGGAGTGAAGCTTTCTTT
CASRSDRVWSEAFF
>NA|TRBV6-5|TRBJ2-5|NA
TGTGCCAGCAGTTACTTTGGAAGAGAGGACCAAGAGACCCAGTACTTC
CASSYFGREDQETQYF
>once|TRBV6-5|TRBJ2-2|NA
TGTGCCAGCCTTACTCACAGGGACACCGGGGAGCTGTTTTTT
CASLTHRDTGELFF
>NA|TRBV5-1|TRBJ2-1|NA
TGCGCCAGCAGCTTGGAAACAGGGTGGGATGAGCAGTTCTTC
CASSLETGWDEQFF
>NA|TRBV2|TRBJ1-5|NA
TGTGCCAGCAGAAGACTCGATGGTAGGCATCAGCCCCAGCATTTT
CASRRLDGRHQPQHF
>NA|TRBV27|TRBJ1-6|NA
TGTGCCAGCAGTTTATCGGTGATCGGTAATTCACCCCTCCACTTT
CASSLSVIGNSPLHF
>NA|TRBV18|TRBJ2-3|NA
TGTGCCAGCTCACCACCGGTGCGGGAATTGGGCACAGATACGCAGTATTTT
CASSPPVRELGTDTQYF
>NA|TRBV9|TRBJ1-1|TRBD1
TGTGCCAGCAGCGGGGACAGTATGAACACTGAAGCTTTCTTT
CASSGDSMNTEAFF
>NA|TRBV5-6|TRBJ2-2|TRBD2
TGTGCCAGCAGCTTTGAGGGACTAGAGAACACCGGGGAGCTGTTTTTT
CASSFEGLENTGELFF
>NA|TRBV13|TRBJ1-1|NA
TGTGCCAGCAGGGACCGGGCCGCAAACACTGAAGCTTTCTTT
CASRDRAANTEAFF